The 27 T cell receptor beta chains listed next were all sequenced from one sample in a study of blood T cell repertoires in COVID-19. Generated by immunoSEQ multiplex PCR, the TCRdb table keeps only in-frame clones and is missing some. The sample records approximately 200,000 clones, roughly 92% being singletons. Sequenced sample: peripheral blood. The receptors were gathered from a man younger than 40 with COVID-19, enrolled during active disease.

V usage is TRBV5-6 and J usage is TRBJ1-2, with D maybe TRBD1 (6 bases). Germline-derived CDR1 and CDR2 are SGHDT and YYEEEE. Trimming left V 3 bases short and J 5 bases short, with 17 bases between. This CDR3 contains 15 residues. The CDR3 spells CASSWALQGGYGYTF. For the CDR3, the DNA is TGTGCCAGCAGCTGGGCCCTACAGGGTGGATATGGCTACACCTTC.

This chain connects TRBV5-1 to TRBJ1-4; no reliable D call. CDR1 SGHRS and CDR2 YFSETQ come from the germline V gene. The CDR3 consists of 14 residues. V was clipped by 7 bases and J by 1 base, with 11 bases between them. This CDR3 reads CASGGGVTNEKLFF. The CDR3 DNA reads as TGCGCCAGCGGCGGCGGTGTAACTAATGAAAAACTGTTTTTT.

The chain carries TRBV19 and TRBJ2-2; 7 bases are a match to TRBD1. CDR3 length: 15 residues. The germline CDR1 and CDR2 sequences are LNHDA and SQIVND (reference sequence). V lost 5 bases, J lost 6 bases, and 9 bases stayed unmatched. The CDR3 nucleotides are TGTGCCAGTAGTCCGGGCTACAGGGGCGCCGGGGAGCTGTTTTTT. Translation gives CASSPGYRGAGELFF.

The gene calls are TRBV15 and TRBJ2-7; 8 nucleotides match TRBD1. Germline V gives CDR1 LNHNV, CDR2 YYDKDF (reference sequence). With 5 bases clipped from V and 7 bases from J, the junction kept 10 bases outside the gene matches. The CDR3 runs to 14 residues. The CDR3 bases are TGTGCCACCAGCGGGCAGGGGGCCGCATGGGAGCAGTACTTC. Translation: CATSGQGAAWEQYF.

This clone was seen once. CDR3 sequence reads: CASSPESQGSGNTIYF. The CDR3 bases are TGTGCCAGCTCACCGGAATCCCAGGGTTCTGGAAACACCATATATTTT. The chain combines TRBV18 with TRBJ1-3; D possibly corresponds to TRBD1 (5 bases). This CDR3 has 16 residues. Trimming pared 3 bases from V and 1 base from J, leaving 13 bases between. CDR1 is KGHSH and CDR2 is LQKENI in the germline V gene. The full variable domain, completed using reference TRBV18 and TRBJ1-3, is NAGVMQNPRHLVRRRGQEARLRCSPMKGHSHVYWYRQLPEEGLKFMVYLQKENIIDESGMPKERFSAEFPKEGPSILRIQQVVRGDSAAYFCASSPESQGSGNTIYFGEGSWLTVV.

V and J are TRBV27 and TRBJ2-1; 12 bases line up with TRBD2. In germline, CDR1 is MNHEY, CDR2 SMNVEV (reference sequence). After removal of 1 base from V and 0 bases from J, the junction contained 4 bases not matched to a gene. The CDR3 is 18 amino acids. The CDR3 DNA reads TGTGCCAGCAGTTTATGGACTAGCGGGATAAGCTCCTACAATGAGCAGTTCTTC. Protein: CASSLWTSGISSYNEQFF.

J is TRBJ2-1 and V is TRBV27, with TRBD2 identical over 7 bases. This CDR3 spans 15 amino acids. Trimming removed 7 bases from V and 5 bases from J; junction bases left unmatched: 11. Per the germline V gene, CDR1 is MNHEY and CDR2 is SMNVEV (reference sequence). CDR3 residues: CASIGWGGLDNEQFF. As DNA, the CDR3 is TGTGCCAGCATAGGGTGGGGAGGGTTGGACAATGAGCAGTTCTTC.

V and J are TRBV9 and TRBJ1-2, with D possibly matching TRBD1 (5 bases). V shed 0 bases and J shed 3 bases, with 12 bases lying between them. Germline lookup yields CDR1 SGDLS and CDR2 YYNGEE. The CDR3 runs 15 residues. CDR3 region: CASSVEQAGHYGYTF. CDR3 bases: TGTGCCAGCAGCGTAGAACAGGCAGGCCACTATGGCTACACCTTC.

The chain combines TRBV6-4 with TRBJ1-2, with TRBD1 identical over 9 bases. Unmatched junction bases numbered 10, after V lost 6 bases and J lost 8 bases. Germline assignment: CDR1 MRHNA and CDR2 SNTAGT. The CDR3 is 14 amino acids. CDR3 residues: CASSSTGGAGGYTF. The CDR3 DNA is TGTGCCAGCAGCAGCACAGGGGGCGCAGGGGGCTACACCTTC.

The J gene is TRBJ2-3, the V gene TRBV30; the D gene is possibly TRBD2 (7 bases). Germline CDR1 is GTSNPN and CDR2 is SVGIG (reference sequence). Trimming cost V 0 bases and J 5 bases, with 15 bases left between them. The CDR3 length is 15 residues. The CDR3 DNA reads TGTGCCTGGAGTGTATCGGCGGGGGCGGGAGATACGCAGTATTTT. Amino acid sequence: CAWSVSAGAGDTQYF. Full variable domain (outside the CDR3, taken from reference TRBV30 and TRBJ2-3): SQTIHQWPATLVQPVGSPLSLECTVEGTSNPNLYWYRQAAGRGLQLLFYSVGIGQISSEVPQNLSASRPQDRQFILSSKKLLLSDSGFYLCAWSVSAGAGDTQYFGPGTRLTVL.

The V and J genes are TRBV19 and TRBJ1-2; weak D call: TRBD1 (6 bases). CDR3 size: 14 residues. Trimming shortened V by 1 base and J by 8 bases, and 14 bases separated the two germline ends. Germline CDR1 LNHDA, CDR2 SQIVND (reference sequence). Here the CDR3 reads CASSIATGYGGYTF. CDR3 in DNA: TGTGCCAGTAGTATAGCCACAGGGTATGGAGGCTACACCTTC.

This chain uses TRBV13 with TRBJ1-2; 9 bases align to TRBD1. The CDR3 extends over 14 amino acids. After removal of 4 bases from V and 3 bases from J, the junction contained 3 bases not matched to a gene. Germline CDR1 and CDR2: PRHDT and FYEKMQ (reference sequence). The CDR3 DNA is TGTGCCAGCAGCTCGGACAGGGGTGACTATGGCTACACCTTC. Protein sequence: CASSSDRGDYGYTF.

The chain recombines TRBV5-1 with TRBJ2-5, with TRBD2 matching over 12 bases. This CDR3 contains 16 residues. CDR1 and CDR2 from the germline V gene are SGHRS and YFSETQ. V shed 0 bases, J shed 5 bases, and the junction held 5 bases outside the gene matches. The chain's CDR3 is CASSLAGLAGIETQYF. CDR3 nucleotides: TGCGCCAGCAGCTTGGCCGGACTAGCGGGGATTGAGACCCAGTACTTC.

J is TRBJ2-2 and V is TRBV19, with TRBD1 matching over 8 bases. V dropped 5 bases and J dropped 7; count of bases not matched to a gene: 6. This CDR3 comprises 14 residues. CDR1 LNHDA and CDR2 SQIVND come from the germline V gene (reference sequence). The CDR3 here is CASSRRQGSGELFF. The DNA of the CDR3 is TGTGCCAGTAGTCGGAGACAGGGGAGCGGGGAGCTGTTTTTT.

This clone was found once. The chain carries TRBV5-4 and TRBJ2-1; D might be TRBD2 (7 bases). The CDR3 runs 16 residues. Trimming removed 4 bases from V and 8 bases from J, with 22 bases in between. Germline loops: CDR1 SGHNT, CDR2 YYREEE (reference sequence). CDR3 sequence reads: CASSRGGERGGDEQFF. The CDR3 DNA is TGTGCCAGCAGCAGAGGGGGAGAGCGGGGAGGAGATGAGCAGTTCTTC.

The V gene is TRBV3-1 (or the pseudogene TRBV3-2), the J gene TRBJ1-4; 8 bases match TRBD1. V lost 6 bases, J lost 7 bases, and 10 bases stayed unmatched. From germline, CDR1 is LGHDT and CDR2 YNNKEL (reference sequence). The CDR3 is 15 residues long. In DNA, the CDR3 is TGTGCCAGCAGGCACTCCGGGACAGGTCGTGAAAAACTGTTTTTT. Translated, it gives CASRHSGTGREKLFF.

The chain recombines TRBV9 with TRBJ2-5; TRBD2 agrees at 7 bases. Trimming cost V 0 bases and J 2 bases; bases outside gene matches: 7. There are 16 residues in the CDR3. CDR1 SGDLS and CDR2 YYNGEE come from the germline V gene. The CDR3 spells CASSVGSSGHQETQYF. CDR3 coding DNA: TGTGCCAGCAGCGTAGGTTCTAGCGGACATCAAGAGACCCAGTACTTC. Drawing the rest from reference TRBV9 and TRBJ2-5, the complete variable domain is DSGVTQTPKHLITATGQRVTLRCSPRSGDLSVYWYQQSLDQGLQFLIQYYNGEERAKGNILERFSAQQFPDLHSELNLSSLELGDSALYFCASSVGSSGHQETQYFGPGTRLLVL.

This clone was observed a single time. This chain joins TRBV5-1 and TRBJ2-3, with TRBD2 matching 15 bases. Germline CDR1 SGHRS, CDR2 YFSETQ. The CDR3 loop spans 17 amino acids. The ends lost 4 bases at V and 2 bases at J; junction bases unmatched: 5. The chain's CDR3 is CASSRTSGGAPTDTQYF. Written as DNA, the CDR3 is TGCGCCAGCAGCCGGACTAGCGGGGGGGCTCCCACAGATACGCAGTATTTT.

The V call is TRBV6-1, the J call TRBJ1-1; unclear D gene. CDR1 MNHNS and CDR2 SASEGT come from the germline V gene. This CDR3 contains 14 residues. V was pared by 3 bases and J by 0 bases, with 8 bases between. The CDR3 here is CASSDFTLNTEAFF. As DNA, the CDR3 is TGTGCCAGCAGTGATTTTACATTGAACACTGAAGCTTTCTTT.

The CDR3 region is CASSSPGLASSNTGELFF. CDR3 coding DNA: TGTGCCAGCAGCTCCCCGGGACTAGCTTCGTCGAACACCGGGGAGCTGTTTTTT. The chain links TRBV11-2 to TRBJ2-2, with TRBD2 identical over 9 bases. This CDR3 is built from 18 residues. V dropped 4 bases and J dropped 0; count of bases not matched to a gene: 9. CDR1 is SGHAT and CDR2 is FQNNGV in the germline V gene.

The V gene is TRBV7-9, the J gene TRBJ1-1; D not certain. The CDR3 totals 15 residues. V lost 4 bases to trimming and J lost 2 bases, with 14 bases between them. CDR1 and CDR2 (germline): SEHNR, FQNEAQ (reference sequence). This chain's CDR3 is CASSSTYSTNTEAFF. The CDR3 region has the DNA TGTGCCAGCAGCTCAACGTACAGCACTAACACTGAAGCTTTCTTT.

V is TRBV5-4 and J is TRBJ1-4; D is possibly TRBD1 (6 bases). The CDR3 contains 14 residues. Deletions cut 0 bases from V and 3 bases from J, with 6 bases between. The germline V gene has CDR1 SGHNT and CDR2 YYREEE (reference sequence). CDR3 residues: CASSLAGANEKLFF. CDR3 in DNA: TGTGCCAGCAGCTTGGCAGGGGCTAATGAAAAACTGTTTTTT.

CDR3 amino acids: CASSLGQGRLRTDTQYF. The CDR3 region has the DNA TGCGCCAGCAGCTTAGGGCAGGGTCGACTGCGCACAGATACGCAGTATTTT. The chain joins TRBV5-1 to TRBJ2-3; tentative D call: TRBD1 (5 bases). Deletions cut 2 bases from V and 1 base from J, with 17 bases between. CDR3 length: 17 amino acids. The germline V gene has CDR1 SGHRS and CDR2 YFSETQ. The full variable domain, in which reference TRBV5-1 and TRBJ2-3 provide the parts outside the CDR3, is KAGVTQTPRYLIKTRGQQVTLSCSPISGHRSVSWYQQTPGQGLQFLFEYFSETQRNKGNFPGRFSGRQFSNSRSEMNVSTLELGDSALYLCASSLGQGRLRTDTQYFGPGTRLTVL.

This chain connects TRBV6-5 to TRBJ2-5; TRBD1 matches at 8 bases. V lost 0 bases, J lost 5 bases, and 8 bases stayed unmatched. This CDR3 is built from 16 residues. CDR1 MNHEY and CDR2 SVGAGI come from the germline V gene. CDR3 DNA: TGTGCCAGCAGTTACTCGCTCAGGGGGCTTGGGGAGACCCAGTACTTC. This encodes CASSYSLRGLGETQYF.

V usage is TRBV12-5 and J usage is TRBJ2-3, with TRBD2 matching 9 bases. Germline V gene lookup returns CDR1 LGHNT and CDR2 FRNRAP. Trimming took 0 bases from V and 5 from J; bases not matched to a gene: 6. The CDR3 runs 16 residues. The CDR3 spells CASGLVLAGGLDTQYF. DNA for the CDR3: TGTGCTAGTGGTTTGGTACTGGCGGGGGGGTTAGATACGCAGTATTTT.

CDR3 amino acids: CASSPGLADTGELFF. As DNA, the CDR3 is TGCGCCAGCAGCCCGGGACTAGCAGACACCGGGGAGCTGTTTTTT. The gene calls are TRBV5-1 and TRBJ2-2, with TRBD2 matching over 9 bases. V was clipped by 4 bases and J by 3 bases; unmatched bases: 4. The CDR3 has 15 residues. Germline CDR1 is SGHRS and CDR2 is YFSETQ.

The gene calls are TRBV11-2 and TRBJ1-4; D not resolved. The germline V gene has CDR1 SGHAT and CDR2 FQNNGV. Trimming cost V 5 bases and J 6 bases, with 10 bases left between them. The CDR3 length is 13 residues. CDR3: CASSRSEDEKLFF. In DNA, the CDR3 is TGTGCCAGCAGCCGAAGTGAGGATGAAAAACTGTTTTTT. Combining the CDR3 with reference TRBV11-2 and TRBJ1-4 gives the whole variable domain EAGVAQSPRYKIIEKRQSVAFWCNPISGHATLYWYQQILGQGPKLLIQFQNNGVVDDSQLPKDRFSAERLKGVDSTLKIQPAKLEDSAVYLCASSRSEDEKLFFGSGTQLSVL.